These 19 T cell receptor beta chains came from one sample sequenced in a study of Ad26.COV2.S vaccination and SARS-CoV-2 variants (dated by TCRdb to the early 2020s). Per the publication, the treatment or condition label means: roughly 19 received Ad26.COV2.S at low or high dose, single or two shots; several received placebo; per-sample allocation not given. Repertoires of vaccine and placebo recipients were sequenced from samples taken on day 63 after the first injection. The library was made by the immunoSEQ multiplex PCR assay. TCRdb re-hosts the immuneACCESS table, in-frame sequences only. Its copies lack some clones; in the studies checked, an unresolved V gene accounts for under half of them, and the cause for the rest is not known. This sample holds approximately 450,000 clones; 80% to 95% were observed only once. 9% to 15% of the sample goes to the ten largest clones. The source material was peripheral blood, sampled in a trial of Ad26.COV2.S vaccine versus placebo. These receptors all stem from a person aged 18 to 59 who received the Ad26.COV2.S COVID-19 vaccine or a placebo.

This clone has a handful of counts. The chain's CDR3 is CASSLRTGLSYEQYF. The CDR3 nucleotides are TGTGCCAGCAGCTTACGGACGGGATTATCCTACGAGCAGTACTTC. This chain joins TRBV7-6 and TRBJ2-7; TRBD2 might be the D (5 bases). V was pared by 2 bases and J by 1 base, with 12 bases between. The CDR3 covers 15 residues. Germline V CDR1 and CDR2: SGHVS, FNYEAQ.

The chain links TRBV12-5 to TRBJ2-7; D might be TRBD1 (6 bases). CDR1 and CDR2 from the germline V gene are LGHNT and FRNRAP. There are 16 residues in the CDR3. Trimming took 6 bases from V and 4 from J, leaving 22 bases between them. Written as DNA, the CDR3 is TGTGCTAGTGGGTTACAGGGCGACTGGCAAAGGTACGAGCAGTACTTC. It translates to CASGLQGDWQRYEQYF.

In the case of this clone: Germline and junction disagree at one end, which may indicate a read error. The V gene is TRBV28, the J gene TRBJ2-1; 9 nucleotides align to TRBD2. CDR1 MDHEN and CDR2 SYDVKM come from the germline V gene. This CDR3 is built from 12 residues. This CDR3 reads CASSTTREGRLF. The CDR3 nucleotides read TGTGCCAGCAGTACTACGCGGGAGGGCCGGCTCTTC.

Details on this clone: Other DNA sequences in the same sample also yield this CDR3. The chain has TRBV12-3 or TRBV12-4 and TRBJ2-7; D call uncertain. The V end lost 1 base, the J end lost 2 bases, and 3 bases lay between the germline ends. This CDR3 is 12 amino acids long. The CDR3 DNA sequence: TGTGCCAGCAGTTTAGATCCCTACGAGCAGTACTTC. Translating gives CASSLDPYEQYF.

This clone came up once. This sequence joins TRBV6-5 and TRBJ2-3, with no clear D. This CDR3 has 15 amino acids. Germline assignment: CDR1 MNHEY and CDR2 SVGAGI. Trimming left V 7 bases short and J 2 bases short, with 16 bases between. The CDR3 DNA reads as TGTGCCAGCACAAGGAGTTTGGGGAACACAGATACGCAGTATTTT. Translation gives CASTRSLGNTDTQYF.

J is TRBJ1-1 and V is TRBV11-2; D is undetermined. This CDR3 has 13 residues. V was cut by 0 bases and J by 5 bases, with 7 bases left in between. Germline loops: CDR1 SGHAT, CDR2 FQNNGV. This chain's CDR3 is CASSLEGKTEAFF. CDR3 DNA: TGTGCCAGCAGCTTAGAAGGGAAGACTGAAGCTTTCTTT.

The genes are TRBV29-1 and TRBJ1-1; no definite D call. This CDR3 is 12 amino acids long. Trimming removed 3 bases from V and 6 bases from J, with 11 bases in between. From germline, CDR1 is SQVTM and CDR2 ANQGSEA. The CDR3 bases are TGCAGCGTTGAGGGCCCCGGCCCTGAAGCTTTCTTT. Amino acid sequence: CSVEGPGPEAFF.

The genes are TRBV19 and TRBJ1-2; 8 nucleotides match TRBD1. Germline trimming cut 7 bases from V and 4 bases from J; bases unmatched to any gene: 5. This CDR3 spans 13 amino acids. Germline values: CDR1 LNHDA, CDR2 SQIVND (reference sequence). The CDR3 loop is CASTLDRGYGYTF. The CDR3 DNA is TGTGCCAGTACCCTCGACAGGGGCTATGGCTACACCTTC.

CDR3 sequence (DNA): TGTGCCAGCAGCTTAGTGGTGGGGGCGCGGACCGGGGAGCTGTTTTTT. It specifies CASSLVVGARTGELFF. J is TRBJ2-2 and V is TRBV7-9, with D tentatively TRBD1 (6 bases). This CDR3 region has 16 residues. The V end was cut by 1 base, the J end by 5 bases, with 14 bases between. The V gene's germline CDR1 is SEHNR and CDR2 FQNEAQ (reference sequence).

V usage is TRBV3-1 (or the pseudogene TRBV3-2) and J usage is TRBJ1-5; 7 nucleotides line up with TRBD1. Germline CDR1 is LGHDT and CDR2 is YNNKEL (reference sequence). The CDR3 is 14 amino acids. Unmatched junction bases numbered 4, after V lost 4 bases and J lost 4 bases. CDR3: CASSLGTVNQPQHF. CDR3 coding DNA: TGTGCCAGCAGCCTCGGGACAGTTAATCAGCCCCAGCATTTT.

This clone appeared a single time. This rearrangement joins TRBV24-1 to TRBJ2-2; the match to TRBD2 covers 11 bases. The V gene's germline CDR1 is KGHDR and CDR2 SFDVKD. The CDR3 extends over 17 amino acids. Germline trimming cut 1 base from V and 5 bases from J; bases unmatched to any gene: 5. CDR3 region: CATSDFSPSGGTGELFF. Here the CDR3 DNA reads TGTGCCACCAGTGATTTTAGTCCTAGCGGGGGGACCGGGGAGCTGTTTTTT.

This chain uses TRBV5-6 with TRBJ2-3; a weak D match, TRBD2 (6 bases). This CDR3 comprises 14 residues. Trimming left V 0 bases short and J 1 base short, with 6 bases between. Germline V gene data show CDR1 as SGHDT and CDR2 as YYEEEE. The CDR3 reads CASSLVAGTDTQYF. In nucleotides, the CDR3 is TGTGCCAGCAGCTTGGTAGCGGGCACAGATACGCAGTATTTT.

V and J are TRBV19 and TRBJ2-1; no reliable D call. V was trimmed by 1 base and J by 3 bases, leaving 4 bases between them. CDR1 and CDR2 from the germline V gene are LNHDA and SQIVND (reference sequence). The CDR3 covers 13 residues. The CDR3 reads CASSIGSYNEQFF. DNA of the CDR3: TGTGCCAGTAGTATAGGGAGCTACAATGAGCAGTTCTTC.

DNA for the CDR3: TGTGCCTGGGACAGGGGGCTGGGTGAGGCTTTCTTT. This translates into CAWDRGLGEAFF. The chain has TRBV30 and TRBJ1-1, with TRBD1 matching 10 bases. The length of the CDR3 is 12 residues. The germline gives CDR1 GTSNPN, CDR2 SVGIG (reference sequence). V was clipped by 5 bases and J by 11 bases; unmatched bases: 8.

The V and J genes are TRBV18 and TRBJ2-1; 7 bases match TRBD1. Unmatched junction bases numbered 2, after V lost 1 base and J lost 8 bases. This CDR3 is built from 13 residues. Germline values: CDR1 KGHSH, CDR2 LQKENI. The CDR3 DNA reads TGTGCCAGCTCACCACGGACAGGTGATGAGCAGTTCTTC. Its protein product is CASSPRTGDEQFF.

The table lists this clone with a count of one. This chain joins TRBV5-1 and TRBJ2-2, with D unclear. V was trimmed by 5 bases and J by 4 bases, leaving 9 bases between them. The CDR3 is 13 residues long. Germline values: CDR1 SGHRS, CDR2 YFSETQ. The CDR3 is CASRDPSTGELFF. The DNA for the CDR3 is TGCGCCAGCAGGGACCCATCCACCGGGGAGCTGTTTTTT.

V usage is TRBV21-1 and J usage is TRBJ2-5. TRBV21-1 is reported as a pseudogene. The CDR3 has 18 residues. The CDR3 DNA reads TGTGCCAGCAGCAAAGAAGTGGCCCGCCCTACGTACCAAGAGACCCAGTACTTC. This sequence encodes CASSKEVARPTYQETQYF.

The rearrangement uses TRBV6-5 and TRBJ1-6, with D unclear. The ends were cut back, 7 bases at V and 8 bases at J, with 9 bases in the middle. CDR1 MNHEY and CDR2 SVGAGI come from the germline V gene. The CDR3 sequence is 12 residues long. CDR3 sequence (DNA): TGTGCCAGCAATAGACCGGATTCACCCCTCCACTTT. It specifies CASNRPDSPLHF.

V gene TRBV3-1 (or the pseudogene TRBV3-2) combines with J gene TRBJ1-5, with D perhaps matching TRBD1 (5 bases). The CDR3 covers 13 residues. Germline-derived CDR1 and CDR2 are LGHDT and YNNKEL (reference sequence). Trimming shortened V by 2 bases and J by 4 bases, and 6 bases separated the two germline ends. CDR3 protein: CASSQYRNQPQHF. DNA of the CDR3: TGTGCCAGCAGCCAATACAGGAATCAGCCCCAGCATTTT.